Below are 7 T cell receptor beta chains sequenced from a single sample in a study of CD4 T cells in relation to SARS-CoV-2 and coronaviruses. These TCRs are of unknown antigen specificity. Using immunoSEQ multiplex PCR, the repertoire was profiled, and TCRdb retains in-frame clones only, with some absent. The sample has about 29,000 clones, over 60% seen once. Unexposed donor CD4+ T cells date from about 2011-2019, before the COVID-19 pandemic. After nine to ten days of culture, CD4+ T cells were isolated. The material sequenced was CD4+ T cells from PBMCs, cultured in vitro. The receptors come from a human donor in good health.

This chain joins TRBV19 and TRBJ2-3; the D gene could be TRBD1 or TRBD2 (5 bases each). The length of the CDR3 is 15 residues. CDR1 is LNHDA and CDR2 is SQIVND in the germline V gene (reference sequence). V lost 5 bases and J lost 4, with 16 bases in between. CDR3 protein: CASSVGILGADTQYF. In nucleotides, the CDR3 is TGTGCCAGTAGTGTCGGGATCCTGGGGGCAGATACGCAGTATTTT.

This clone was seen a single time. The genes are TRBV7-2 and TRBJ1-3, with TRBD1 as a possible D gene (6 bases). Germline V gene data show CDR1 as SGHTA and CDR2 as FQGNSA. The CDR3 is 17 residues long. V gave up 2 bases and J gave up 5 bases, with 19 bases separating them. DNA of the CDR3: TGTGCCAGCAGCTTAACGTTGGGGGCCGTACTGAGAAACACCATATATTTT. Its protein product is CASSLTLGAVLRNTIYF.

V gene TRBV28 combines with J gene TRBJ1-2; TRBD1 matches at 7 bases. Germline CDR1 is MDHEN and CDR2 is SYDVKM. V gave up 6 bases and J gave up 5 bases; unmatched junction bases: 6. This CDR3 has 13 amino acids. The DNA for the CDR3 is TGTGCCAGCAGCCCTGGGACAGTATATGGCTACACCTTC. The encoded protein is CASSPGTVYGYTF.

This clone was found a few times. This rearrangement joins TRBV2 to TRBJ1-2; TRBD1 matches 7 bases. The trim removed 5 bases at V and 4 bases at J, leaving 7 bases unmatched. This CDR3 is built from 14 residues. In germline, CDR1 is SNHLY, CDR2 FYNNEI. The CDR3 DNA reads as TGTGCCAGCAGTTCACAGGGGCCCCGCTATGGCTACACCTTC. It specifies CASSSQGPRYGYTF.

The chain employs TRBV4-3 and TRBJ1-5, with TRBD1 identical over 10 bases. CDR3 length equals 17 residues. Germline lookup yields CDR1 LGHNA and CDR2 YSLEER. Trimming removed 0 bases from V and 9 bases from J; junction bases left unmatched: 11. For the CDR3, the DNA is TGCGCCAGCAGCCAAGATTCCCAGACAGGGGGCGCGCCGCCCCAGCATTTT. Amino acids: CASSQDSQTGGAPPQHF.

This rearrangement joins TRBV21-1 to TRBJ2-7. TRBV21-1 is marked as a pseudogene. This CDR3 comprises 14 residues. The CDR3 reads CAISGRKSSYEQYF. The CDR3, as DNA: TGTGCCATTTCGGGGCGAAAGAGCTCCTACGAGCAGTACTTC.

J is TRBJ1-6 and V is TRBV13; D not certain. The germline V gene has CDR1 PRHDT and CDR2 FYEKMQ (reference sequence). This CDR3 has 12 residues. The germline V and J ends were trimmed by 0 bases and 10 bases, with 4 bases remaining between them. CDR3: CASSLGPSPLHF. The CDR3 nucleotides read TGTGCCAGCAGCTTAGGCCCCTCACCCCTCCACTTT.